This T cell receptor (beta chain) was sequenced in a study of shared clonotypes between healthy human individuals (dated by TCRdb to 2018 to 2020). Background on the whole study: The cohort comprised a couple of women and a few men aged 18 to 49 years. Between about 0.94 and 8.9 billion PBMCs per donor were obtained by leukapheresis. For each donor, CD4 naive and CD4 memory were each given three plates, CD8 naive was given two plates, and CD8 memory was given one plate. Blood TCR repertoires of several healthy adults were deeply sequenced to estimate repertoire size and the extent of clonotype sharing between individuals. To increase sequencing depth and limit assay-specific biases, different laboratories used diverse techniques to prepare libraries and sequence TCR repertoires.

The donors were healthy, HIV-negative adults with no recently reported acute infections or vaccinations. Every donor was a Caucasian adult living in Nashville, Tennessee, USA. CD4+ T cells were enriched by magnetic negative selection, after which naive cells were positively selected on CD45RA and the negative fraction was taken as the memory subset. Blood was collected by leukapheresis, and PBMCs were isolated by Ficoll-Histopaque density gradient centrifugation and then cryopreserved in liquid nitrogen vapor phase. Analytical flow cytometry was used to check the purity and quantity of every magnetically sorted T cell population. Each sorted fraction had its genomic DNA isolated and then quantified by UV absorbance on a Nanodrop 2000c. Using the deep immunoSEQ assay, multiplex PCR amplified TCR CDR3 regions from genomic DNA. Extracted genomic DNA from each cell subset was spread evenly across all wells of several immunoSEQ 96-well plates, with each plate serving as a replicate. Each replicate PCR for sorted subsets received about 210 ng genomic DNA, equal to roughly 30,000 T cell genomes. Purified libraries were quantified with a Qubit 3.0 fluorometer, sized on a Bioanalyzer 2100, and re-quantified with the KAPA Library Quantification kit. A separate single-read 150-cycle Illumina NextSeq 550 flow cell was used to sequence each immunoSEQ 96-well plate. The study's processing was this. The immunoSEQ output contained only junctional sequences without quality scores, so filtering could not match that applied to full-length reads. To assign V/J genes and CDR3, sequences were annotated using PyIR, a Python wrapper for IgBLAST v1.9, with IMGT germline references. Reads with weak V/J assignments (E-value above 1e-6), missing CDR3, stop codons, out-of-frame junctions, or ambiguous translated residues were removed. A V3J clonotype was defined by an identical inferred V gene, J gene, and CDR3 amino acid sequence. Percentage overlap between repertoires was calculated by dividing the number of shared unique clonotypes by the size of the smaller repertoire. Richness of each repertoire was evaluated using RTK rarefaction, the Chao1 estimator, and Recon v2.1 estimates of unobserved clonotypes. Generation probabilities for all TCRbeta clonotypes obtained by the gDNA method from four donors were computed using OLGA. TCRdb's version of the immuneACCESS table is confined to in-frame rearrangements and falls short of the full clone set. An unresolved V gene accounts for under half of the shortfall where checked; the remainder is of unknown origin. V, J and clone size reflect that table, while D and trimming were determined from the DNA. The sample table shows about 1.5 million clones, and roughly 97% are seen once. The ten biggest clones cover approximately 1% of the sample.

CDR3 length: 11 amino acids, cysteine to phenylalanine. The DNA shown is the 33-base CDR3, in frame from base 1. CDR1 and CDR2, looked up from the germline V gene, are SQVTM and ANQGSEA. The junction carries 8 bases between V and J, which are trimmed by 4 bases and 5 bases respectively. Study-wide findings and limitations: Compared with non-shared clonotypes, the clonotypes found in all four sorted-subset donors had higher generation probabilities. Based on pairwise subsampling, the degree of clonotype sharing among donors was expected to be affected by sequencing depth. About 4.5% of naive CD4, 3.5% of naive CD8, approximately 2% of memory CD4, and 0.4% of memory CD8 clonotypes were shared across a handful of donors. Because the study included a small number of donors, the genetic and exposure-history diversity represented was limited. Rarefaction of sorted-subset datasets indicated incomplete sequencing despite the large sequencing depth. Sampling was restricted to blood, and TCR repertoires in tissues likely differ from the TCR repertoires found in blood. Larger estimated clonotype richness was generally found for naive subsets than for memory subsets.

A word on this clone: The antigen it binds to is not known. Nothing much larger sits one base from this clone, and base qualities are not available.

The sample was naive CD4+ T cells sorted from blood. According to the study, the label for this sample's cell subset or site signals: CD45RA+ positively selected. The source of this sequence is a man younger than 45 in good health. Rearrangement joined TRBV29-1 to TRBJ2-5; the D segment could be TRBD2, given 5 matching bases. Here is the DNA: TGCAGCGTTGGGAGGACGGAGACCCAGTACTTC. It translates to CSVGRTETQYF.